This TCR beta chain was sequenced in a study of type 1 regulatory T cells. Study in general: An in vitro protocol generated T-allo10, a Tr1-enriched, alloantigen-specific CD4 T cell product. Findings and caveats of the study: Compared with non-Tr1 cells, Tr1 cells showed a narrower TCR repertoire.

This clonotype was counted between two and nine times. Antigen unknown. From the reads, TCRdb called clonotypes with MiXCR, one entry per CDR3 protein. The profile covers about 71,000 distinct CDR3 sequences, with around 20% appearing a single time and 8.3% taken by the ten largest. The ends were cut back, 8 bases at V and 4 bases at J, with 9 bases in the middle. The germline gives CDR1 SGHTA, CDR2 FQGNSA. The CDR3 length is 11 residues. This TCR was sampled from a human donor in good health. The sequencing input was cultured type 1 regulatory T (Tr1) cells, either the whole culture or a sorted fraction (not recorded which). V is TRBV7-2 and J is TRBJ2-7, with D unresolved. The CDR3 DNA follows: TGTGCCAGCGGGAACCTTTACGAGCAGTACTTC. The encoded protein is CASGNLYEQYF.